This T cell receptor (beta chain) was identified in a study of a mutant IDH1 vaccine in newly diagnosed glioma. Study background: Following radiotherapy alone, or alongside temozolomide cycles, vaccination was started after an interval of 4-6 weeks.

This clone was seen a single time. Its matching antigen is unknown. Assay: immunoSEQ multiplex PCR; the TCRdb copy retains only in-frame clones and omits some. The data contain approximately 76,000 clones, 90% to 95% of them singletons. Time point in this sample: week 5, during vaccination. Vaccine doses each comprised 300 ug of mutant IDH1 20-mer peptide, with topical imiquimod. V lost 8 bases to trimming and J lost 5 bases, with 10 bases between them. Per germline, CDR1 SNHLY and CDR2 FYNNEI. The CDR3 totals 12 residues. The rearrangement joins TRBV2 to TRBJ2-1; maybe TRBD1 (5 bases). The clonotype comes from a woman aged 45-65 years with glioma. The specimen comprised PBMCs, sampled from a glioma patient whose treatment included an IDH1 peptide vaccine. CDR3 in DNA: TGTGCCAGCCAGGGTACGCACAATGAGCAGTTCTTC. This sequence encodes CASQGTHNEQFF.